These T cell receptor beta chains were read from a single sample in a study of cytomegalovirus exposure and HLA in healthy donors. Produced via immunoSEQ multiplex PCR; TCRdb's table is partial and in-frame only. Of over 95,000 clones listed, roughly 80% are singletons. The sample taken for sequencing was PBMCs. Receptors were obtained from a man aged 40-49 years in good health and CMV-seronegative. Both conserved end residues are part of each CDR3. The D gene is left open where the match is weak. A row's size may be missing; if present it is once, few, many or a size class.

v_call	clone_size	j_call	d_call	cdr3_aa	cdr3_nt
TRBV7-2	-	TRBJ2-5	-	CASSLTRAYQETQYF	TGTGCCAGCAGCTTAACTAGAGCGTACCAAGAGACCCAGTACTTC
TRBV4-2	-	TRBJ2-1	TRBD1	CASSRDTGGDEQFF	TGTGCCAGCAGCCGAGATACAGGGGGTGATGAGCAGTTCTTC
TRBV10-3	-	TRBJ2-1	-	CAIKNGADDPPEQFF	TGTGCCATCAAGAATGGGGCCGACGACCCCCCTGAGCAGTTCTTC
TRBV30	-	TRBJ1-3	-	CACSLGGREYF	TGTGCCTGTTCCCTCGGGGGGCGTGAATATTTT
TRBV6-1	-	TRBJ1-1	-	CAVRLQRNTEAFF	TGTGCCGTCCGATTACAGAGGAACACTGAAGCTTTCTTT
TRBV6-7	-	TRBJ1-1	TRBD1	CASSYLDRGINTEAFF	TGTGCCAGCAGTTACCTTGACAGGGGGATTAACACTGAAGCTTTCTTT
TRBV5-4	-	TRBJ2-7	-	CASSSDSFYEQYF	TGTGCCAGCAGCTCGGACAGTTTCTACGAGCAGTACTTC
TRBV2	-	TRBJ2-1	TRBD2	CASSKRGGVNEQFF	TGTGCCAGCAGTAAGCGGGGGGGAGTCAATGAGCAGTTCTTC
TRBV29-1	-	TRBJ2-3	TRBD1	CSVGDSPTDTQYF	TGCAGCGTTGGGGACAGCCCCACAGATACGCAGTATTTT
TRBV7-9	-	TRBJ1-6	-	CASSPETDFNSPLHF	TGTGCCAGCAGCCCTGAGACCGACTTTAATTCACCCCTCCACTTT
TRBV19	-	TRBJ1-1	-	CASSIGQILNTEAFF	TGTGCCAGTAGTATCGGACAAATATTGAACACTGAAGCTTTCTTT
TRBV6-6	-	TRBJ1-2	TRBD1	CASSRGGQGNYGYTF	TGTGCCAGCAGCCGGGGGGGACAGGGTAACTATGGCTACACCTTC
TRBV15	-	TRBJ2-7	-	CATSKQTGSYEQYF	TGTGCCACCAGCAAACAGACAGGCTCCTACGAGCAGTACTTC
TRBV9	-	TRBJ2-3	TRBD2	CASSGGSGGPDTQYF	TGTGCCAGCAGCGGAGGGAGCGGGGGGCCAGATACGCAGTATTTT
TRBV6-5	-	TRBJ2-7	-	CASSSTGSNYEQYF	TGTGCCAGCAGTTCAACAGGGTCCAACTACGAGCAGTACTTC
TRBV7-6	-	TRBJ2-1	TRBD2	CASSFLKLAGVNNEQFF	TGTGCCAGCAGCTTCCTAAAACTAGCGGGAGTTAACAATGAGCAGTTCTTC
TRBV5-1	few	TRBJ2-7	TRBD2	CASSLGASGRTYEQYF	TGCGCCAGCAGCTTGGGGGCTAGCGGGCGAACCTACGAGCAGTACTTC
TRBV5-1	-	TRBJ1-1	-	CASSLTRLDGNTEAFF	TGCGCCAGCAGCCTGACGAGACTTGACGGGAACACTGAAGCTTTCTTT
TRBV5-1	-	TRBJ2-2	TRBD1	CASSSTGDGELFF	TGCGCCAGCAGCTCTACAGGGGACGGGGAGCTGTTTTTT
TRBV7-8	few	TRBJ2-7	TRBD1	CASKHRRTGANEQYF	TGTGCCAGCAAACACAGAAGGACAGGGGCTAACGAGCAGTACTTC
TRBV9	once	TRBJ2-5	TRBD2	CASSPGRNSAPETQYF	TGTGCCAGCAGCCCCGGGAGGAACAGCGCCCCGGAGACCCAGTACTTC
TRBV29-1	-	TRBJ2-7	-	CSVDTRSDGEQYF	TGCAGCGTGGATACTAGATCCGATGGCGAGCAGTACTTC
TRBV27	few	TRBJ1-6	-	CASSFNRNNSPLHF	TGTGCCAGCAGTTTTAACAGGAATAATTCACCCCTCCACTTT
TRBV5-1	-	TRBJ1-1	-	CASSLVSGNTEAFF	TGCGCCAGCAGCCTAGTCTCGGGGAACACTGAAGCTTTCTTT
TRBV7-2	-	TRBJ2-5	TRBD2	CASSLGGGGAWKTQYF	TGTGCCAGCAGCTTAGGGGGCGGGGGGGCTTGGAAGACCCAGTACTTC
TRBV9	-	TRBJ1-6	-	CASSVGTAESSYNSPLHF	TGTGCCAGCAGCGTAGGGACAGCCGAGAGCTCCTATAATTCACCCCTCCACTTT
TRBV11-1	-	TRBJ2-3	-	CASSLDGPGDDTQYF	TGTGCCAGCAGCTTAGACGGTCCAGGGGATGATACGCAGTATTTT
TRBV9	-	TRBJ2-5	TRBD2	CASSVVRGGRTQYF	TGTGCCAGCAGCGTAGTTCGGGGGGGACGGACCCAGTACTTC
TRBV4-2	-	TRBJ1-2	-	CASSQDPHSRYTF	TGTGCCAGCAGCCAAGATCCTCATTCGAGGTACACCTTT
TRBV6-1	-	TRBJ2-4	TRBD2	CASSVGTRGNIQYF	TGTGCCAGCAGTGTCGGGACTAGGGGAAACATTCAGTACTTC
TRBV28	-	TRBJ2-2	TRBD1	CASSYPRDRSTGELFF	TGTGCCAGCAGTTACCCCCGGGACAGAAGCACCGGGGAGCTGTTTTTT
TRBV5-1	-	TRBJ2-7	-	CASSLFSGDGQYF	TGCGCCAGCAGCTTGTTCTCAGGGGACGGGCAGTACTTC
TRBV7-8	-	TRBJ1-2	-	CASSPYGQTYGYTF	TGTGCCAGCAGCCCCTACGGACAAACCTATGGCTACACCTTC
TRBV7-3	-	TRBJ2-6	-	CASSRSGANVLTF	TGTGCCAGCAGCCGCTCTGGGGCCAACGTCCTGACTTTC
TRBV2	-	TRBJ1-2	TRBD1	CASGRDRGFDYGYTF	TGTGCCAGCGGCAGGGACAGGGGATTTGACTATGGCTACACCTTC
TRBV25-1	-	TRBJ1-2	-	CATSRGENNYGYTF	TGTGCCACCTCCCGGGGAGAAAATAATTATGGCTACACCTTC
TRBV11-1	-	TRBJ2-7	-	CASSLASSYEQYF	TGTGCCAGCTCCCTAGCGAGCTCCTACGAGCAGTACTTC
TRBV30	-	TRBJ2-2	-	CAWSDSGTGELFF	TGTGCCTGGAGTGATAGTGGTACCGGGGAGCTGTTTTTT
TRBV5-1	once	TRBJ1-1	TRBD1	CASSPSGTGKGHTEAFF	TGCGCCAGCAGCCCCTCCGGGACAGGGAAGGGCCACACTGAAGCTTTCTTT
TRBV5-4	-	TRBJ2-7	TRBD2	CASSPGGSSYEQYF	TGTGCCAGCAGCCCGGGGGGGAGCTCCTACGAGCAGTACTTC
TRBV30	-	TRBJ2-7	-	CAWSVQLQYEQYF	TGTGCCTGGAGTGTACAGCTCCAATACGAGCAGTACTTC
TRBV7-2	-	TRBJ2-7	TRBD2	CASTPSGSREQYF	TGTGCCAGCACCCCTAGCGGGAGTCGCGAGCAGTACTTC
TRBV28	-	TRBJ2-7	TRBD2	CASYGSGGREQYF	TGTGCCAGCTACGGGAGCGGGGGCCGCGAGCAGTACTTC
TRBV2	-	TRBJ2-5	TRBD2	CASSEIWGLAGAVPRETQYF	TGTGCCAGCAGTGAAATTTGGGGACTAGCGGGGGCAGTACCCCGGGAGACCCAGTACTTC
TRBV30	-	TRBJ2-7	TRBD1	CAWRGTGGNRPYEQYF	TGTGCCTGGAGGGGGACAGGGGGCAACAGGCCCTACGAGCAGTACTTC
TRBV28	-	TRBJ1-2	TRBD1	CASSTGQGTPNYGYTF	TGTGCCAGCAGCACGGGACAGGGAACGCCAAACTATGGCTACACCTTC
TRBV29-1	-	TRBJ2-2	TRBD1	CSVARGPKGGELFF	TGCAGCGTTGCCAGGGGGCCCAAGGGCGGGGAGCTGTTTTTT
TRBV29-1	few	TRBJ1-1	TRBD1	CSVDPRDRAVNTEAFF	TGCAGCGTCGATCCCCGGGACAGGGCTGTGAACACTGAAGCTTTCTTT
TRBV9	-	TRBJ2-1	TRBD2	CASSAGTSGNNEQFF	TGTGCCAGCAGCGCCGGGACTAGCGGTAACAATGAGCAGTTCTTC
TRBV10-2	-	TRBJ1-5	-	CASSERQVSNQPQHF	TGCGCCAGCAGTGAACGACAGGTTAGCAATCAGCCCCAGCATTTT